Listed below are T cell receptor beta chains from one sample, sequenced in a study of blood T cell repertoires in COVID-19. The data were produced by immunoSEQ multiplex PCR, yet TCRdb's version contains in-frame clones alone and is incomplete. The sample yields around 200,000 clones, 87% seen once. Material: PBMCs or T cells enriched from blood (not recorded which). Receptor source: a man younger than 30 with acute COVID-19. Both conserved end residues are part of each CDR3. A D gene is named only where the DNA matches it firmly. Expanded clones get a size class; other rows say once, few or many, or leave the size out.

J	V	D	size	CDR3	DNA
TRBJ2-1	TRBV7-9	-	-	CASSFLTGPNEQFF	TGTGCCAGCAGCTTCCTAACAGGGCCCAATGAGCAGTTCTTC
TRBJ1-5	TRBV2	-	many	CASSQLGSQPQHF	TGTGCCAGCAGTCAATTGGGCTCTCAGCCCCAGCATTTT
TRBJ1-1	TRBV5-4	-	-	CASSLSVNTEAFF	TGTGCCAGCAGCTTGTCGGTGAACACTGAAGCTTTCTTT
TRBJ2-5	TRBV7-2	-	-	CASSHPRRDTRRKTQYF	TGTGCCAGCAGCCACCCAAGGAGGGATACTCGCAGGAAGACCCAGTACTTC
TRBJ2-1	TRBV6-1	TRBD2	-	CASSESSGGYNEQFF	TGTGCCAGCAGTGAAAGCAGCGGGGGTTACAATGAGCAGTTCTTC
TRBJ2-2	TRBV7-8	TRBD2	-	CASFRGRGTGELFF	TGTGCCAGCTTTCGGGGGAGGGGAACCGGGGAGCTGTTTTTT
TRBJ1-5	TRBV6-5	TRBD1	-	CASRHRDSLNQPQHF	TGTGCCAGCAGACACCGGGACAGCCTCAATCAGCCCCAGCATTTT
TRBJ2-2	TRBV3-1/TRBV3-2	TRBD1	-	CASSRTGSNTGELFF	TGTGCCAGCAGCCGGACAGGGTCGAACACCGGGGAGCTGTTTTTT
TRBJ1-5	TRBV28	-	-	CASREENQPQHF	TGTGCCAGCAGGGAGGAAAATCAGCCCCAGCATTTT
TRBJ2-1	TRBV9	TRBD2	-	CASSVGASGRVSYNEQFF	TGTGCCAGCAGCGTAGGAGCTAGCGGGAGGGTTTCCTACAATGAGCAGTTCTTC
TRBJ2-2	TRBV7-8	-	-	CASSLGVGSTGELFF	TGTGCCAGCAGCTTAGGGGTAGGGAGCACCGGGGAGCTGTTTTTT
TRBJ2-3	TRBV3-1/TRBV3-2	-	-	CASSRLEGGRDTQYF	TGTGCCAGCAGCCGCCTCGAGGGGGGGAGAGATACGCAGTATTTT
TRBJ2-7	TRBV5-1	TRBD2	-	CASSWPPGLAGSSYEQYF	TGCGCCAGCAGCTGGCCTCCGGGACTAGCGGGGAGCTCCTACGAGCAGTACTTC
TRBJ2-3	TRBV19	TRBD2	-	CASSIGDGRVGDTQYF	TGTGCCAGTAGTATAGGTGACGGGAGGGTAGGAGATACGCAGTATTTT
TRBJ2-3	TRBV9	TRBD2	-	CASSTTSGSTDTQYF	TGTGCCAGCAGCACGACTAGCGGCAGCACAGATACGCAGTATTTT
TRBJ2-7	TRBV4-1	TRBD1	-	CASSQIQGLQYEQYF	TGCGCCAGCAGCCAGATACAGGGGCTTCAGTACGAGCAGTACTTC
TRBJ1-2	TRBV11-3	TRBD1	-	CASSLLPGTGALGGYTF	TGTGCCAGCAGCTTATTACCCGGGACAGGGGCCCTTGGTGGCTACACCTTC
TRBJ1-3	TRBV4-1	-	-	CASSQDRRVGSGNTIYF	TGCGCCAGCAGCCAAGATAGGAGGGTAGGGTCTGGAAACACCATATATTTT
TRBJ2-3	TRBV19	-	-	CASSIIITDTQYF	TGTGCCAGTAGTATCATCATCACAGATACGCAGTATTTT
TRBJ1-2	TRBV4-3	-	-	CASSQEAQGQYGYTF	TGCGCCAGCAGCCAAGAAGCGCAGGGGCAGTATGGCTACACCTTC
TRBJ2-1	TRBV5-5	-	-	CASSVNSRSRGTEQFF	TGTGCCAGCAGCGTGAACTCAAGATCCCGGGGGACTGAGCAGTTCTTC
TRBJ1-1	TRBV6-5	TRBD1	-	CASSYSGQGANTEAFF	TGTGCCAGCAGTTACTCAGGACAGGGCGCGAACACTGAAGCTTTCTTT
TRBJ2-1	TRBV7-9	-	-	CASSAGSVISNEQFF	TGTGCCAGCAGCGCCGGGTCAGTTATAAGCAATGAGCAGTTCTTC
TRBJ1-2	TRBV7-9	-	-	CASRYQTEDGCDF	TGTGCCAGCAGGTATCAGACAGAGGATGGTTGCGATTTC
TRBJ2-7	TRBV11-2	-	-	CASSLFDNSYEQYF	TGTGCCAGCAGCCTCTTCGACAACTCCTACGAGCAGTACTTC
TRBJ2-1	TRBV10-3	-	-	CAISPIRVAYNEQFF	TGTGCCATCAGCCCTATTCGGGTCGCCTACAATGAGCAGTTCTTC
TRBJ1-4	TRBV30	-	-	CAWSSGVNEKLFF	TGTGCCTGGAGTTCAGGGGTAAATGAAAAACTGTTTTTT
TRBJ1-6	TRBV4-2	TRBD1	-	CASSQTGFINSPLHF	TGTGCCAGCAGCCAGACAGGGTTTATTAATTCACCCCTCCACTTT
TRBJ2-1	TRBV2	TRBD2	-	CASSGSSGFSNEQFF	TGTGCCAGCAGTGGATCTAGCGGGTTTTCTAATGAGCAGTTCTTC
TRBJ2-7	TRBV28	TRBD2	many	CASSIIAGKYEQYF	TGTGCCAGCAGTATAATAGCGGGAAAGTACGAGCAGTACTTC
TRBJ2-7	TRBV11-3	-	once	CASSEAGLSSYEQYF	TGTGCCAGCAGCGAGGCAGGGCTGAGCTCCTACGAGCAGTACTTC
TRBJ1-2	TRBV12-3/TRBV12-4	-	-	CASSLSGETLYF	TGTGCCAGCAGTTTGTCGGGGGAGACCCTGTACTTC
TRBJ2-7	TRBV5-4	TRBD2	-	CASSPGLAAYEQYF	TGTGCCAGCAGCCCTGGACTAGCGGCCTACGAGCAGTACTTC
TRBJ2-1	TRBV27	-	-	CASSLLPSSYNEQFF	TGTGCCAGCAGTTTACTCCCGAGCTCCTACAATGAGCAGTTCTTC
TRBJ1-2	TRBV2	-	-	CASRAVQEVNYGYTF	TGTGCCAGCCGGGCGGTGCAGGAGGTAAACTATGGCTACACCTTC
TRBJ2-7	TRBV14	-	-	CASSPPGGRRSYEQYF	TGTGCCAGCAGCCCCCCAGGGGGGCGGCGCTCCTACGAGCAGTACTTC
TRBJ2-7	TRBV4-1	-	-	CASSQGFPGSYEQYF	TGCGCCAGCAGCCAAGGGTTTCCAGGGTCGTACGAGCAGTACTTC
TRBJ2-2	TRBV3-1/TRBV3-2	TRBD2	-	CASSPTSGRALGELFF	TGTGCCAGCAGCCCGACTAGCGGGAGGGCCCTCGGGGAGCTGTTTTTT
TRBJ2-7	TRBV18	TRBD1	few	CASSRGTGEWQYF	TGTGCCAGCTCGCGTGGGACAGGGGAGTGGCAGTACTTC
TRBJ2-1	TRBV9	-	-	CASSVRRDSNNEQFF	TGTGCCAGCAGCGTACGGCGGGACTCCAACAATGAGCAGTTCTTC
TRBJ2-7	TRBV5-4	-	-	CASIRSPGTYEQYF	TGTGCCAGCATCCGCTCTCCAGGAACCTACGAGCAGTACTTC
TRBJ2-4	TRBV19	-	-	CASSMRQGAKNIQYF	TGTGCCAGTAGTATGCGGCAGGGAGCCAAAAACATTCAGTACTTC